This T cell receptor (beta chain) was recovered during a study of cytomegalovirus exposure and HLA in healthy donors. Study-wide context: Membership in the Caucasian-associated ancestry cluster was found for 81% of approximately 380 genotyped donors.

Everyone who donated was a healthy bone marrow donor. The CDR3 is made up of 19 amino acids. Germline CDR1 reads LGHNT; CDR2 reads FRNRAP. The V segment lost 0 bases and the J segment 0 bases; nucleotides outside the gene matches: 4. Regarding the study as a whole: The HLA-A and HLA-B alleles of most subjects were reportedly predicted accurately from TCR beta sequences. Later work found that TCR association rates differed between HLA loci; DRB1 had the most and HLA-C the fewest.

Note on this clone: Its antigen remains unidentified.

The PCR employed 60 Vbeta primers together with 13 Jbeta primers. Assay used: immunoSEQ multiplex PCR; TCRdb lists only in-frame clones, some missing. The repertoire consists of about 160,000 clones, with approximately 77% occurring once and the leading ten covering roughly 7.3%. The TCR sequence derives from a male donor in good health and CMV-seropositive. V usage is TRBV12-5 and J usage is TRBJ2-3, with TRBD2 matching over 15 bases. Sequences were obtained from PBMCs. CDR3 DNA sequence: TGTGCTAGTGGTTTGGTAAGGGGACTAGCGGGGGGAAGCACAGATACGCAGTATTTT. Amino acids: CASGLVRGLAGGSTDTQYF.